Presented here are 27 T cell receptor beta chains from one specimen sequenced in a study of blood T cells in healthy people across ages (dated by TCRdb to between 2014 and 2017). The library was generated by 5' RACE. Sequenced using an Illumina HiSeq 2500. A second about 7 to 11 cycle PCR used a sample-barcoded 5' primer and a J-beta primer mix. Starting from the raw public reads, TCRdb applied fastp trimming at Q25, assembled clones with MiXCR and retained in-frame beta chains. Rows are combined by CDR3 protein, so each entry shows the most common genes and DNA. Across this sample there are over 1.5 million distinct CDR3 sequences, with 49% seen only once. The top ten clones comprise approximately 2.1% of the sample. The sample comprised blood. The receptors come from a woman between 35 and 50 years old in good health.

The sample holds a few counts of this clonotype. A junction end diverges from the germline sequence, so it may reflect a read error. This chain joins TRBV12-3 or TRBV12-4 and TRBJ2-1, with a tentative D call TRBD2 (5 bases). The CDR3 is made up of 13 amino acids. The DNA for the CDR3 is TGTGCTAGCAGTCCCCCGGGGTTTGGTGAGCAGTTCTTC. It specifies CASSPPGFGEQFF.

There are a few counts of this clonotype. The gene calls are TRBV20-1 and TRBJ2-1, with a tentative D call TRBD2 (7 bases). The V gene's germline CDR1 is DFQATT and CDR2 SNEGSKA (reference sequence). The CDR3 sequence is 14 residues long. Trimming took off 3 bases at V and 8 bases at J, with 17 bases between the two ends. The CDR3 DNA follows: TGCAGTGCTAGTAAGGGGGGGGGTTGGTATGAGCAGTTCTTC. Translated: CSASKGGGWYEQFF.

The gene calls are TRBV5-1 and TRBJ2-3; D unresolved. V was trimmed by 4 bases and J by 6 bases, leaving 12 bases between them. CDR1 is SGHRS and CDR2 is YFSETQ in the germline V gene. This CDR3 is built from 13 residues. The CDR3 protein is CASSPINQDTQYF. CDR3 nucleotide sequence: TGCGCCAGCAGCCCGATTAACCAGGATACGCAGTATTTT. Looking up the rest from reference TRBV5-1 and TRBJ2-3 gives the full variable domain: KAGVTQTPRYLIKTRGQQVTLSCSPISGHRSVSWYQQTPGQGLQFLFEYFSETQRNKGNFPGRFSGRQFSNSRSEMNVSTLELGDSALYLCASSPINQDTQYFGPGTRLTVL.

The chain recombines TRBV6-2 or TRBV6-3 with TRBJ2-7; D remains ambiguous. V lost 7 bases to trimming and J lost 2 bases, with 24 bases between them. The CDR3 consists of 17 residues. The V gene's germline CDR1 is MNHEY and CDR2 SVGEGT. CDR3 loop: CASNERRFTSATYEQYF. Here the CDR3 DNA reads TGTGCCAGCAACGAACGACGGTTTACCTCGGCCACCTACGAGCAGTACTTC.

J is TRBJ1-2 and V is TRBV12-3 or TRBV12-4; maybe TRBD1 (5 bases). The V end lost 0 bases, the J end lost 4 bases, and 15 bases lay between the germline ends. This CDR3 contains 16 residues. Written as DNA, the CDR3 is TGTGCCAGCAGTTTAGCGGGCGGGACCGCGTCCTATGGCTACACCTTC. Protein: CASSLAGGTASYGYTF.

With regard to this clonotype: One end of the junction does not line up with germline, which may come from a read error. The CDR3 coding sequence is TGTGCCGGCAGTCTGGGGCTAGCGGGGACCTACGAGCAGTACTTC. This translates into CAGSLGLAGTYEQYF. The genes are TRBV11-2 and TRBJ2-7; TRBD2 agrees at 9 bases. The germline gives CDR1 SGHAT, CDR2 FQNNGV. This CDR3 region has 15 residues.

The rearrangement links TRBV4-1 to TRBJ2-7, with 11 nucleotides matching TRBD2. V gave up 1 base and J gave up 1 base; unmatched junction bases: 3. Germline V gene data show CDR1 as MGHRA and CDR2 as YSYEKL. The CDR3 spans 16 residues. DNA of the CDR3: TGCGCCAGCAGCCAAGCCCGACTAGCGGGGTCCTACGAGCAGTACTTC. Protein: CASSQARLAGSYEQYF.

This clonotype was observed a handful of times. J is TRBJ2-5 and V is TRBV20-1; D may be TRBD2 (7 bases). The CDR3 is 12 residues long. Germline CDR1 DFQATT, CDR2 SNEGSKA (reference sequence). V gave up 4 bases and J gave up 4 bases, with 10 bases separating them. CDR3 in amino acids: CSATGGLETQYF. The DNA of the CDR3 is TGCAGTGCTACGGGGGGCCTAGAGACCCAGTACTTC.

This chain links TRBV7-6 with TRBJ2-1, with D maybe TRBD1 (5 bases). V lost 1 base, J lost 8 bases, and 15 bases lay in between. Germline CDR1 reads SGHVS; CDR2 reads FNYEAQ. CDR3 length: 15 amino acids. The CDR3 spells CASSLVAGIVDEQFF. CDR3 in DNA: TGTGCCAGCAGCTTAGTGGCAGGGATAGTCGATGAGCAGTTCTTC.

V usage is TRBV7-2 and J usage is TRBJ2-6; TRBD2 matches at 11 bases. With V trimmed by 5 bases and J by 0 bases, 6 bases remained unmatched. From germline, CDR1 is SGHTA and CDR2 FQGNSA. The CDR3 extends over 18 amino acids. CDR3 sequence reads: CASSRTLAGGSGANVLTF. Here the CDR3 DNA reads TGTGCCAGCAGCAGGACCCTAGCGGGGGGCTCTGGGGCCAACGTCCTGACTTTC.

The chain links TRBV4-3 to TRBJ2-7; perhaps TRBD2 as D (5 bases). V was cut by 0 bases and J by 0 bases, with 9 bases left in between. CDR3 size: 15 residues. Germline-derived CDR1 and CDR2 are LGHNA and YSLEER. The CDR3 loop reads CASSQEPGYSYEQYF. CDR3 nucleotide sequence: TGCGCCAGCAGCCAAGAACCGGGATACTCCTACGAGCAGTACTTC.

This clonotype has a handful of counts. The chain is built from TRBV7-2 and TRBJ2-5, with 16 positions matching TRBD2. Germline V lookup: CDR1 SGHTA, CDR2 FQGNSA. Germline trimming cut 6 bases from V and 4 bases from J; bases unmatched to any gene: 5. This CDR3 comprises 16 residues. Here the CDR3 DNA reads TGTGCCAGCAGTCGGGGACTAGCGGGGGGGGGAGAGACCCAGTACTTC. Its protein product is CASSRGLAGGGETQYF.

DNA of the CDR3: TGTGCCAGCAGTGCCCGACTACCGGACAGCCTTTTTCAGTCCCTAAAGGCCAACGTCCTGACTTTC. It translates to CASSARLPDSLFQSLKANVLTF. The genes are TRBV2 and TRBJ2-6, with a weak D call TRBD1 (6 bases). The CDR3 spans 22 residues. Trimming took off 4 bases at V and 6 bases at J, with 34 bases between the two ends. Germline CDR1 is SNHLY and CDR2 is FYNNEI.

The chain joins TRBV29-1 to TRBJ2-1, with 11 positions matching TRBD2. V lost 3 bases, J lost 3 bases, and 4 bases stayed unmatched. Germline CDR1 SQVTM, CDR2 ANQGSEA. The CDR3 has 15 residues. The CDR3 DNA sequence: TGCAGCGTTGAGTGGGGACTAGCGGACTACAATGAGCAGTTCTTC. Encoded protein: CSVEWGLADYNEQFF.

The chain joins TRBV11-2 to TRBJ2-3; TRBD1 is a possible D gene (6 bases). From germline, CDR1 is SGHAT and CDR2 FQNNGV. The CDR3 runs to 13 residues. Trimming stripped 8 bases from V and 2 bases from J, with 11 bases between. CDR3 bases: TGTGCCAGCGGGGGCAGAAACACAGATACGCAGTATTTT. This gives the protein CASGGRNTDTQYF.

V is TRBV20-1 and J is TRBJ2-7, with 7 bases that match TRBD1. The length of the CDR3 is 16 residues. V was clipped by 3 bases and J by 3 bases; unmatched bases: 14. CDR1 is DFQATT and CDR2 is SNEGSKA in the germline V gene (reference sequence). CDR3 residues: CSARALGTAKFYEQYF. CDR3 DNA: TGCAGTGCTAGGGCCCTAGGGACAGCAAAGTTCTACGAGCAGTACTTC.

The rearrangement links TRBV24-1 to TRBJ2-5; the D is unclear. V lost 3 bases to trimming and J lost 7 bases, with 8 bases between them. CDR3 length: 12 amino acids. Germline lookup yields CDR1 KGHDR and CDR2 SFDVKD. The CDR3 here is CATSDSMWTQYF. The CDR3 coding sequence is TGTGCCACCAGTGATAGTATGTGGACCCAGTACTTC.

This clonotype was detected once. One end of the junction is discordant with germline, which a read error may explain. The J gene is TRBJ1-1, the V gene TRBV27; 7 bases match TRBD1. The CDR3 covers 15 residues. The V gene's germline CDR1 is MNHEY and CDR2 SMNVEV (reference sequence). CDR3 sequence: CASSSADRENAEAFF. The CDR3 DNA reads TGTGCCAGCAGTTCAGCAGACAGGGAGAACGCTGAAGCTTTCTTT.

Only a few counts were recorded for this clonotype. CDR3 nucleotides: TGCGCCAGCAGCTTGCACGACGAGCAGTACTTC. This translates into CASSLHDEQYF. V is TRBV5-1 and J is TRBJ2-7; D is unclear. With 1 base removed from V and 5 bases from J, the gap between germline ends came to 4 bases. CDR1 and CDR2 from the germline V gene are SGHRS and YFSETQ. This CDR3 contains 11 residues.

This clonotype has more than one count but fewer than ten. V and J are TRBV13 and TRBJ2-3; D unclear. The CDR3 sequence is 13 residues long. Germline V gene sequence: CDR1 PRHDT, CDR2 FYEKMQ (reference sequence). Trimming took off 2 bases at V and 12 bases at J, with 15 bases between the two ends. CDR3 protein: CASSLSGDFEQYF. The CDR3 DNA sequence: TGTGCCAGCAGCTTATCAGGCGACTTCGAACAGTATTTT.

The gene calls are TRBV7-8 and TRBJ2-7; D possibly corresponds to TRBD1 (6 bases). Germline V gene data show CDR1 as SGHVS and CDR2 as FQNEAQ. Between the trimmed V and J ends, which lost 6 bases and 7 bases, there was a span of 16 bases. The CDR3 length is 13 residues. The CDR3 DNA reads as TGTGCCAGCAGTCCGGACAGCTACAATGAGCAGTACTTC. Its protein product is CASSPDSYNEQYF.

About this clonotype itself: One end of the junction fails to match germline, which may point to a read error. V is TRBV27 and J is TRBJ2-1, with 10 bases that match TRBD1. CDR3 size: 14 residues. Germline CDR1 reads MNHEY; CDR2 reads SMNVEV (reference sequence). CDR3 sequence (DNA): TGTGCCAGCAGATGGACAGGGGGTCACAATGAGCGGTTCTTC. This translates into CASRWTGGHNERFF.

This chain joins TRBV20-1 and TRBJ2-2; no definite D call. The ends were cut back, 4 bases at V and 6 bases at J, with 12 bases in the middle. This CDR3 is built from 13 residues. CDR1 DFQATT and CDR2 SNEGSKA come from the germline V gene (reference sequence). The CDR3 sequence is CSATMRIAGELFF. DNA for the CDR3: TGCAGTGCTACAATGCGTATAGCCGGGGAGCTGTTTTTT.

This clonotype was seen more than once but under ten times. The V call is TRBV4-1, the J call TRBJ2-7; 10 nucleotides line up with TRBD2. The J call may be wrong; the DNA end is better matched by TRBJ2-4. In germline, CDR1 is MGHRA, CDR2 YSYEKL. The CDR3 consists of 20 residues. The CDR3 loop is CASSHTKIGQLAGTKNIQYF. CDR3 sequence (DNA): TGCGCCAGCAGCCACACCAAGATAGGACAACTAGCGGGGACCAAAAACATTCAGTACTTC.

The chain is built from TRBV15 and TRBJ1-1; D not certain. CDR1 is LNHNV, CDR2 YYDKDF, per germline (reference sequence). With 0 bases removed from V and 9 bases from J, the gap between germline ends came to 8 bases. CDR3 length: 12 residues. The CDR3: CATSRDRKQAFF. Here the CDR3 DNA reads TGTGCCACCAGCAGAGATAGGAAGCAAGCTTTCTTT.

This chain uses TRBV29-1 with TRBJ1-2; D not certain. Trimming pared 4 bases from V and 6 bases from J, leaving 9 bases between. In germline, CDR1 is SQVTM, CDR2 ANQGSEA. The CDR3 is 11 amino acids. DNA of the CDR3: TGCAGCGTTGGTGGTATGGATGGCTACACCTTC. This gives the protein CSVGGMDGYTF. The full variable domain, rest sourced from reference TRBV29-1 and TRBJ1-2, is SAVISQKPSRDICQRGTSLTIQCQVDSQVTMMFWYRQQPGQSLTLIATANQGSEATYESGFVIDKFPISRPNLTFSTLTVSNMSPEDSSIYLCSVGGMDGYTFGSGTRLTVV.

This clonotype was found a few times. The chain has TRBV12-3 or TRBV12-4 and TRBJ2-3; D is unresolved. The V end lost 3 bases, the J end lost 6 bases, and 13 bases lay between the germline ends. The CDR3 consists of 14 residues. CDR3: CASSFPGFSDTQYF. The CDR3 coding sequence is TGTGCCAGCAGTTTCCCAGGATTTTCGGATACGCAGTATTTT.